This T cell receptor beta chain was retrieved from a study of T-cell reconstitution after alpha-beta-depleted transplantation in children. Study observations and caveats: Several hundred graft clones that had expanded were reportedly the source of alpha-beta T cells about two months after transplant. T-cell counts and diversity were attributed mostly to newly produced T cells one year after transplant.

CDR1 SGHRS and CDR2 YFSETQ come from the germline V gene. The CDR3 has 15 residues. V lost 1 base, J lost 1 base, and 9 bases lay in between. This clonotype occurred a few times. As yet, its antigen is unknown. Molecular barcoding with unique molecular identifiers was used for the TCRbeta library. TCRdb passed the PCR reads through MiXCR, listing each CDR3 protein once. The sample carries around 960,000 distinct CDR3 sequences, roughly 31% recorded once. The genes are TRBV5-1 and TRBJ2-1, with a weak D call TRBD1 (6 bases). This receptor was obtained from a boy in the first two years of life who had a stem cell transplant for SCID, so the T cells may come from the graft donor. Sample: PBMCs, mostly from graft donor cells, taken 360 days after TCRalphabeta/CD19-depleted stem cell transplant. The CDR3 is CASSLMGASYNEQFF. Written as DNA, the CDR3 is TGCGCCAGCAGCTTGATGGGGGCGTCCTACAATGAGCAGTTCTTC.